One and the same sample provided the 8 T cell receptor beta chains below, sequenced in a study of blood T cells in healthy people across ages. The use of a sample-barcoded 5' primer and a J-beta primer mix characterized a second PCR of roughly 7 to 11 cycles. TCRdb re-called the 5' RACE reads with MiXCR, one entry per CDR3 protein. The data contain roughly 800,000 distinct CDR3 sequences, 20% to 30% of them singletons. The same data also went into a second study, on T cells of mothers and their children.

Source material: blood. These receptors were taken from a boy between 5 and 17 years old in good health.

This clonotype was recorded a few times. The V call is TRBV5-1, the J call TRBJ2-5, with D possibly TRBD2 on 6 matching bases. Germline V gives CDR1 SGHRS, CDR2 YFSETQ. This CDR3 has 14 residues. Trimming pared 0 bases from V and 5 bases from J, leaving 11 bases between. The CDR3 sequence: CASSLAPGLETQYF. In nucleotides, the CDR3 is TGCGCCAGCAGCTTGGCCCCGGGACTCGAGACCCAGTACTTC.

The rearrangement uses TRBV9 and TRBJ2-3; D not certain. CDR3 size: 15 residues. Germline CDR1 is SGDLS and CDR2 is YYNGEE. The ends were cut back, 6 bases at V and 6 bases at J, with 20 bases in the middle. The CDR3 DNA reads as TGTGCCAGCAACCCTACCGGAAGGCTCGGGGATACGCAGTATTTT. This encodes CASNPTGRLGDTQYF.

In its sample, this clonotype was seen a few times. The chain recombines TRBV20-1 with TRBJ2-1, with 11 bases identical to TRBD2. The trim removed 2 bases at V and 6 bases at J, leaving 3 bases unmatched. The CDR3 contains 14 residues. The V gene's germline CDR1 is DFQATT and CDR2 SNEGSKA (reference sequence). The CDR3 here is CSARRTSGFNEQFF. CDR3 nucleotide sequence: TGCAGTGCTAGACGGACTAGCGGGTTCAATGAGCAGTTCTTC.

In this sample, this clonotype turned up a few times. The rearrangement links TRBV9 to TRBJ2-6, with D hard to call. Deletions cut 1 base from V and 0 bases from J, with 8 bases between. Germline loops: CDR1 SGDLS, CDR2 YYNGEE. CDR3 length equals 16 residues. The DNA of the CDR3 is TGTGCCAGCAGCGTATCCGCTTTCTCTGGGGCCAACGTCCTGACTTTC. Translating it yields CASSVSAFSGANVLTF.

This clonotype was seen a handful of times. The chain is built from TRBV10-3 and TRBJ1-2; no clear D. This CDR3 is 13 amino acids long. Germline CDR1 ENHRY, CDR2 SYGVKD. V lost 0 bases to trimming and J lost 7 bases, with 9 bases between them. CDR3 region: CAISESLWGGYTF. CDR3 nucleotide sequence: TGTGCCATCAGTGAGTCTCTCTGGGGTGGCTACACCTTC.

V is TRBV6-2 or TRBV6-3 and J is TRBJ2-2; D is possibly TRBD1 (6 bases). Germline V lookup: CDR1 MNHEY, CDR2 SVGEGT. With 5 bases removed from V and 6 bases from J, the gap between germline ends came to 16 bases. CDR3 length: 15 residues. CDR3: CASSHGTLVAGELFF. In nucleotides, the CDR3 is TGTGCCAGCAGTCATGGGACACTCGTAGCCGGGGAGCTGTTTTTT.

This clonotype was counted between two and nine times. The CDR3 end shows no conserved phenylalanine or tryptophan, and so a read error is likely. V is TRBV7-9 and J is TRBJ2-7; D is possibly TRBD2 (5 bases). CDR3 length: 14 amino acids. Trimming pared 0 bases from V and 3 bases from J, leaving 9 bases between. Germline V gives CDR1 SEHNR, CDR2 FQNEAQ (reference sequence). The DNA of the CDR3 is TGTGCCAGCAGCTTAGCGGCTAGCAGCTACGAGCAGTACCTC. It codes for CASSLAASSYEQYL.

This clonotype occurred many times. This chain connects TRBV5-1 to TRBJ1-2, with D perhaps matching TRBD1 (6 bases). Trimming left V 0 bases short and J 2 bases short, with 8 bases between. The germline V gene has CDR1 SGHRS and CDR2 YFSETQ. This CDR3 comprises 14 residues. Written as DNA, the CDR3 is TGCGCCAGCAGCTTGGCGACAGGAAACTATGGCTACACCTTC. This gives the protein CASSLATGNYGYTF.